Listed below are T cell receptor beta chains from one sample, sequenced in a study of cytomegalovirus exposure and HLA in healthy donors. TCRdb keeps only in-frame clones here, not all; method: immunoSEQ multiplex PCR. Of around 100,000 clones listed, around 83% are singletons. The sample was PBMCs. These receptor sequences come from a woman younger than 30 in good health and CMV-seronegative. The CDR3 runs from the conserved cysteine through the conserved F or W. A D gene is named only where the DNA matches it firmly. Clone sizes are given selectively: once, few, many, or a class where the clone is expanded.

clone_size j_call v_call d_call cdr3_aa cdr3_nt
- TRBJ2-5 TRBV2 TRBD2 CASRSPSGEQETQYF TGTGCCAGCAGGTCGCCTAGCGGGGAACAAGAGACCCAGTACTTC
- TRBJ2-7 TRBV11-2 TRBD2 CASSLLAGLSYEQYF TGTGCCAGCAGCTTACTAGCGGGCCTCTCCTACGAGCAGTACTTC
- TRBJ1-2 TRBV4-1 - CASRQDSVSFYGYTF TGCGCCAGCAGGCAGGACAGCGTTTCTTTCTATGGCTACACCTTC
- TRBJ2-7 TRBV7-2 - CASSSSRMGVRVHEQYF TGTGCCAGCAGCTCCTCTAGGATGGGAGTTAGAGTCCACGAGCAGTACTTC
few TRBJ1-1 TRBV6-1 TRBD1 CASVRDSANTEAFF TGTGCCAGCGTCCGGGACAGCGCGAACACTGAAGCTTTCTTT
- TRBJ1-3 TRBV10-3 TRBD1 CAISDPGQVSGNTIYF TGTGCCATCAGTGATCCGGGACAGGTCTCTGGAAACACCATATATTTT
few TRBJ2-7 TRBV5-6 TRBD1 CASSLMGQGGNEQYF TGTGCCAGCAGCTTGATGGGACAGGGAGGGAACGAGCAGTACTTC
- TRBJ1-2 TRBV6-6 - CASRPGVGESYGYTF TGTGCCAGCAGGCCGGGGGTGGGGGAGAGCTATGGCTACACCTTC
- TRBJ1-5 TRBV5-4 - CATQRGGSNQPQHF TGTGCCACTCAGAGGGGGGGGAGCAATCAGCCCCAGCATTTT
- TRBJ2-1 TRBV6-1 TRBD2 CASSEAGLAGYNEQFF TGTGCCAGCAGCGAAGCCGGACTAGCGGGGTACAATGAGCAGTTCTTC